The 29 T cell receptor beta chains reported below all come from one sample, sequenced in a study of T-cell memory formation after mild COVID-19 (dated by TCRdb to the early 2020s). Libraries were made using 5' RACE. TCRdb records Illumina NovaSeq 6000 as the sequencer. TCRdb cleaned the public reads at Q25 with fastp, built clones with MiXCR and kept in-frame beta chains. When rows share a CDR3 protein, they turn into one entry using the most common DNA and genes. A total of about 240,000 distinct CDR3 sequences appear in this sample, approximately 9% of them only once. The ten largest clones take up 22% of the sample. The specimen was PBMCs or a T cell subset sorted from them (not recorded which). Receptor source: a man younger than 35 who had mild COVID-19 (a few samples of this study predate the infection). The sample titles of this study are shuffled in the database, so cell type and time point are left out; the donor was told from shared clones.

This clonotype was seen a handful of times. The rearrangement uses TRBV7-2 and TRBJ2-5; 7 bases map to TRBD1. V gave up 3 bases and J gave up 5 bases; unmatched junction bases: 6. CDR3 length equals 14 residues. The germline CDR1 and CDR2 sequences are SGHTA and FQGNSA. The CDR3 loop is CASSLRGPQETQYF. The CDR3 bases are TGTGCCAGCAGCTTGAGGGGGCCCCAGGAGACCCAGTACTTC.

This clonotype has only a few counts. The V gene is TRBV12-3 or TRBV12-4, the J gene TRBJ2-2; TRBD1 aligns across 7 bases. The CDR3 has 16 residues. J lost 3 bases, V lost 9 bases, and 13 bases had no gene match. CDR3 sequence (DNA): TGTGCCAGTGCAAGGAAAGGGACAGAACACACCGGGGAGCTGTTTTTT. Encoded protein: CASARKGTEHTGELFF.

The chain combines TRBV19 with TRBJ1-1; tentative D call: TRBD1 (6 bases). V was pared by 5 bases and J by 5 bases, with 12 bases between. Germline V gene data show CDR1 as LNHDA and CDR2 as SQIVND (reference sequence). This CDR3 spans 13 amino acids. CDR3 DNA: TGTGCCAGTAGTCAGGGGCGGGTTACTGAAGCTTTCTTT. It encodes CASSQGRVTEAFF.

The CDR3: CASSQGTGLGYTF. The CDR3 DNA reads as TGTGCCAGCAGCCAAGGCACAGGGCTCGGCTACACCTTC. The chain links TRBV3-1 to TRBJ1-2, with D perhaps matching TRBD1 (6 bases). CDR3 length equals 13 residues. The germline V and J ends were trimmed by 1 base and 8 bases, with 11 bases remaining between them. CDR1 is LGHDT, CDR2 YNNKEL, per germline (reference sequence).

V usage is TRBV9 and J usage is TRBJ1-6, with D maybe TRBD1 (6 bases). This CDR3 region has 15 residues. Germline-derived CDR1 and CDR2 are SGDLS and YYNGEE. V lost 2 bases to trimming and J lost 5 bases, with 11 bases between them. CDR3 in amino acids: CASSVKGDNNSPLHF. For the CDR3, the DNA is TGTGCCAGCAGCGTTAAGGGGGACAATAATTCACCCCTCCACTTT.

This clonotype was recorded at least ten times. The chain employs TRBV10-2 and TRBJ2-3; D not certain. The germline V gene encodes CDR1 WSHSY and CDR2 SAAADI. Trimming shortened V by 11 bases and J by 0 bases, and 21 bases separated the two germline ends. The CDR3 has 16 amino acids. CDR3 bases: TGCGCCTCCCGGCGGCTGGCACCAGATAGCACAGATACGCAGTATTTT. As protein: CASRRLAPDSTDTQYF.

The CDR3 DNA is TGTGCCATCAGTGAGTCGGTGACTAGCTTCGAGACCCAGTACTTC. As protein: CAISESVTSFETQYF. V usage is TRBV10-3 and J usage is TRBJ2-5; 7 bases agree with TRBD2. J gave up 5 bases and V 0 bases, and 6 bases lay outside the gene matches. Germline V gene sequence: CDR1 ENHRY, CDR2 SYGVKD. The CDR3 contains 15 residues.

This sequence joins TRBV28 and TRBJ2-7; 8 nucleotides line up with TRBD2. V shed 6 bases and J 3 bases; nucleotides not matched to a gene: 10. Germline values: CDR1 MDHEN, CDR2 SYDVKM. This CDR3 has 15 residues. This CDR3 is CASRRGGPTDYEQYV. DNA for the CDR3: TGTGCCAGCAGACGGGGGGGTCCGACAGACTACGAGCAGTACGTC.

A few counts support this clonotype. The gene calls are TRBV9 and TRBJ2-2; either TRBD1 or TRBD2 may supply D (5 bases each). Trimming removed 6 bases at V and 1 base at J, with 10 bases between. This CDR3 has 14 residues. The germline V gene has CDR1 SGDLS and CDR2 YYNGEE. CDR3 region: CASTRGRNTGELFF. In nucleotides, the CDR3 is TGTGCCAGCACCCGGGGACGGAACACCGGGGAGCTGTTTTTT.

This clonotype was picked up a small number of times. The chain has TRBV6-5 and TRBJ2-3, with D unclear. The CDR3 has 17 residues. V lost 10 bases and J 2 bases, leaving 25 bases between the germline ends. Germline values: CDR1 MNHEY, CDR2 SVGAGI. Here the CDR3 DNA reads TGTGCCACCTCGATGGGCCCAGCACATCCCCCCACAGATACGCAGTATTTT. Translated, it gives CATSMGPAHPPTDTQYF.

V and J are TRBV6-5 and TRBJ1-3; D not certain. Trimming took off 10 bases at V and 1 base at J, with 14 bases between the two ends. This CDR3 contains 14 residues. CDR1 is MNHEY, CDR2 SVGAGI, per germline. DNA for the CDR3: TGTGCCACCCGGGCCGTTCAATCTGGAAACACCATATATTTT. It encodes CATRAVQSGNTIYF.

The chain joins TRBV5-5 to TRBJ1-5; 9 nucleotides line up with TRBD1. Germline CDR1 SGHKS, CDR2 YYEKEE (reference sequence). The length of the CDR3 is 16 residues. V was clipped by 4 bases and J by 6 bases; unmatched bases: 11. The chain's CDR3 is CASSTTGTGYSQPQHF. CDR3 DNA: TGTGCCAGCAGCACGACCGGGACAGGGTATAGTCAGCCCCAGCATTTT.

This clonotype has a count of ten or more. The genes are TRBV7-9 and TRBJ1-1; D not resolved. The length of the CDR3 is 12 residues. Per the germline V gene, CDR1 is SEHNR and CDR2 is FQNEAQ (reference sequence). Deletions cut 6 bases from V and 3 bases from J, with 8 bases between. The CDR3 DNA reads TGTGCCAGCAGAGAGAGGGACACTGAAGCTTTCTTT. Its protein product is CASRERDTEAFF. Complete variable domain (other parts from reference TRBV7-9 and TRBJ1-1): DTGVSQNPRHKITKRGQNVTFRCDPISEHNRLYWYRQTLGQGPEFLTYFQNEAQLEKSRLLSDRFSAERPKGSFSTLEIQRTEQGDSAMYLCASRERDTEAFFGQGTRLTVV.

This clonotype was picked up many times. The chain recombines TRBV5-1 with TRBJ1-1; D gene ambiguous. From germline, CDR1 is SGHRS and CDR2 YFSETQ. The CDR3 spans 14 residues. Deletions cut 3 bases from V and 6 bases from J, with 15 bases between. CDR3 bases: TGCGCCAGCAGCTCCTTCTCGGCGGTTGCTGAAGCTTTCTTT. This sequence encodes CASSSFSAVAEAFF. The full variable domain, with the rest looked up from reference TRBV5-1 and TRBJ1-1, is KAGVTQTPRYLIKTRGQQVTLSCSPISGHRSVSWYQQTPGQGLQFLFEYFSETQRNKGNFPGRFSGRQFSNSRSEMNVSTLELGDSALYLCASSSFSAVAEAFFGQGTRLTVV.

This clonotype was picked up a small number of times. The rearrangement uses TRBV4-2 and TRBJ1-2; the match to TRBD1 covers 8 bases. With 4 bases clipped from V and 3 bases from J, the junction kept 7 bases outside the gene matches. Germline CDR1 reads LGHNA; CDR2 reads YNFKEQ. The CDR3 sequence is 15 residues long. The CDR3 DNA follows: TGTGCCAGCAGCCCCCGCTCGGGACAGGACTATGGCTACACCTTC. Protein sequence: CASSPRSGQDYGYTF.

This clonotype has a handful of counts. The chain couples TRBV7-2 to TRBJ1-1; D gene uncertain. The V gene lost 5 bases and the J gene lost 3 bases, with 13 bases spanning the gap. CDR3 length: 14 amino acids. Germline V lookup: CDR1 SGHTA, CDR2 FQGNSA. CDR3: CASSEYRPDTEAFF. The CDR3 DNA reads as TGTGCCAGCAGCGAGTATCGACCTGACACTGAAGCTTTCTTT.

In this sample, this clonotype turned up a few times. The V gene is TRBV6-2 or TRBV6-3, the J gene TRBJ1-2, with 9 bases aligning to TRBD1. CDR3 length: 14 residues. CDR1 and CDR2 (germline): MNHEY, SVGEGT. V lost 7 bases to trimming and J lost 3 bases; unmatched junction nucleotides: 6. The CDR3 reads CASNPTGGYYGYTF. The CDR3 DNA sequence: TGTGCCAGCAACCCGACAGGGGGGTACTATGGCTACACCTTC.

This clonotype has a handful of counts. The chain employs TRBV12-3 or TRBV12-4 and TRBJ1-5; a weak D match, TRBD1 (6 bases). V lost 7 bases and J 6 bases, leaving 16 bases between the germline ends. This CDR3 has 14 residues. The CDR3 is CASIPGHLGQPQHF. The CDR3 nucleotides read TGTGCCAGCATTCCGGGACATTTGGGTCAGCCCCAGCATTTT.

This clonotype was seen a few times. This rearrangement joins TRBV6-6 to TRBJ2-3; tentatively, D is TRBD1 (9 bases). Trimming removed 5 bases at V and 4 bases at J, with 19 bases between. CDR3 size: 16 residues. Germline V gene lookup returns CDR1 MNHNY and CDR2 SVGAGI (reference sequence). The CDR3 region has the DNA TGTGCCAGCAGTATAGTAGCGGGACAGGGTGCAGATACGCAGTATTTT. Translating gives CASSIVAGQGADTQYF.

This clonotype was detected only a few times. V and J are TRBV5-1 and TRBJ2-3, with 8 positions matching TRBD1. This CDR3 is built from 16 residues. J was trimmed by 3 bases and V by 3 bases; bases with no gene match: 9. Germline V lookup: CDR1 SGHRS, CDR2 YFSETQ. CDR3 in amino acids: CASSSTGATTTDTQYF. CDR3 in DNA: TGCGCCAGCAGCTCGACAGGGGCCACTACTACAGATACGCAGTATTTT.

This clonotype showed up just a few times. The V call is TRBV11-3, the J call TRBJ2-3, with D perhaps TRBD1 or TRBD2 (6 bases each). CDR1 and CDR2 (germline): SGHNT, YENEEA. V gave up 5 bases and J gave up 1 base, with 16 bases separating them. The CDR3 sequence is 16 residues long. The CDR3 DNA sequence: TGTGCCAGCAGCCAAGGGGGGATCGCTGGCACAGATACGCAGTATTTT. Its protein product is CASSQGGIAGTDTQYF.

This rearrangement joins TRBV7-6 to TRBJ1-5, with TRBD1 as a possible D gene (5 bases). There are 17 residues in the CDR3. Germline V gene data show CDR1 as SGHVS and CDR2 as FNYEAQ. Trimming stripped 2 bases from V and 0 bases from J, with 14 bases between. In DNA form, the CDR3 reads TGTGCCAGCAGCTTATTCAGTAGGGACGATAGCAATCAGCCCCAGCATTTT. Its protein is CASSLFSRDDSNQPQHF.

The V call is TRBV7-9, the J call TRBJ1-2, with 11 positions matching TRBD1. Germline lookup yields CDR1 SEHNR and CDR2 FQNEAQ (reference sequence). V lost 8 bases and J lost 8; bases outside the gene matches: 13. CDR3 size: 15 residues. Here the CDR3 DNA reads TGTGCCAGCCCATATCCCGGGACAGGGGGAGACGGCTACACCTTC. Protein: CASPYPGTGGDGYTF.

The rearrangement links TRBV5-5 to TRBJ2-1; D uncertain. The CDR3 is 13 residues long. Trimming pared 1 base from V and 6 bases from J, leaving 8 bases between. The germline V gene encodes CDR1 SGHKS and CDR2 YYEKEE (reference sequence). DNA for the CDR3: TGTGCCAGCAGCTTGCAGTTCGTCAATGAGCAGTTCTTC. Amino acid sequence: CASSLQFVNEQFF.

The chain combines TRBV18 with TRBJ1-2; 10 positions match TRBD1. This CDR3 region has 16 residues. Germline trimming cut 5 bases from V and 3 bases from J; bases unmatched to any gene: 9. Germline CDR1 is KGHSH and CDR2 is LQKENI. The CDR3 loop reads CASSTTGTGVHYGYTF. In nucleotides, the CDR3 is TGTGCCAGCTCAACTACCGGGACAGGGGTACACTATGGCTACACCTTC.

This clonotype was picked up a small number of times. The chain couples TRBV4-2 to TRBJ1-1, with D unclear. Germline V CDR1 and CDR2: LGHNA, YNFKEQ. The CDR3 has 15 amino acids. V shed 0 bases and J shed 0 bases, with 8 bases lying between them. The CDR3 loop is CASSQDRPVNTEAFF. Written as DNA, the CDR3 is TGTGCCAGCAGCCAAGATAGGCCCGTGAACACTGAAGCTTTCTTT.

This clonotype was picked up a small number of times. This sequence joins TRBV12-3 or TRBV12-4 and TRBJ1-2; D not resolved. The V end was cut by 5 bases, the J end by 4 bases, with 17 bases between. The CDR3 runs to 15 residues. The CDR3 is CASSPRAVNLYGYTF. DNA for the CDR3: TGTGCCAGCAGTCCACGGGCCGTTAACCTCTATGGCTACACCTTC.

This clonotype occurred a few times. This rearrangement joins TRBV2 to TRBJ1-5; TRBD1 aligns across 7 bases. There are 14 residues in the CDR3. Germline assignment: CDR1 SNHLY and CDR2 FYNNEI. V was pared by 4 bases and J by 4 bases, with 4 bases of the junction left unmatched. The CDR3 region is CASSVKGQNQPQHF. The CDR3, as DNA: TGTGCCAGCAGTGTAAAGGGACAGAATCAGCCCCAGCATTTT.

The chain carries TRBV12-3 or TRBV12-4 and TRBJ2-3; D not resolved. The ends were cut back, 2 bases at V and 5 bases at J, with 5 bases in the middle. This CDR3 spans 12 amino acids. CDR3 loop: CASSLQEDTQYF. For the CDR3, the DNA is TGTGCCAGCAGTTTACAAGAAGATACGCAGTATTTT.